These 25 T cell receptor beta chains were sequenced from one sample in a study of OX40 agonist ivuxolimab in advanced cancers. Method: immunoSEQ multiplex PCR; TCRdb's copy keeps in-frame clones and lacks some. This table has 94,000 or so clones, around 84% appearing once. The input for sequencing was CD4+ or CD8+ T cells sorted from blood, taken in a trial of the OX40 agonist ivuxolimab. These receptors all stem from an adult with an advanced solid tumor such as melanoma, head and neck, liver or kidney cancer.

The CDR3 sequence: CASSFGRTSETQYF. The CDR3 DNA reads as TGCGCCAGCAGCTTCGGCAGGACGTCAGAGACCCAGTACTTC. The chain combines TRBV5-1 with TRBJ2-5; D ambiguous. CDR3 length: 14 residues. V was pared by 2 bases and J by 4 bases, with 12 bases between. CDR1 and CDR2 (germline): SGHRS, YFSETQ.

This clone was seen more than once but under ten times. This sequence joins TRBV30 and TRBJ1-6, with 7 bases aligning to TRBD1. The V segment lost 7 bases and the J segment 7 bases; nucleotides outside the gene matches: 10. The CDR3 loop spans 14 amino acids. The germline CDR1 and CDR2 sequences are GTSNPN and SVGIG (reference sequence). The CDR3: CAFDRESGNSPLHF. CDR3 sequence (DNA): TGTGCCTTTGACAGGGAATCAGGGAATTCACCCCTCCACTTT. Complete variable domain (other parts from reference TRBV30 and TRBJ1-6): SQTIHQWPATLVQPVGSPLSLECTVEGTSNPNLYWYRQAAGRGLQLLFYSVGIGQISSEVPQNLSASRPQDRQFILSSKKLLLSDSGFYLCAFDRESGNSPLHFGNGTRLTVT.

The V call is TRBV28, the J call TRBJ2-3; D unclear. The germline gives CDR1 MDHEN, CDR2 SYDVKM. V was clipped by 2 bases and J by 0 bases, with 3 bases between them. This CDR3 comprises 13 residues. The CDR3, as DNA: TGTGCCAGCAGTTTAGACAGCACAGATACGCAGTATTTT. This encodes CASSLDSTDTQYF.

This clone was picked up one time. The rearrangement links TRBV18 to TRBJ1-5; D may be TRBD1 (6 bases). The V gene's germline CDR1 is KGHSH and CDR2 LQKENI. Trimming took 5 bases from V and 4 from J, leaving 9 bases between them. The length of the CDR3 is 13 residues. This CDR3 is CASSSDRNQPQHF. CDR3 in DNA: TGTGCCAGCTCATCCGACAGGAATCAGCCCCAGCATTTT.

This chain connects TRBV28 to TRBJ1-2; D call uncertain. The CDR3 runs 13 residues. Per germline, CDR1 MDHEN and CDR2 SYDVKM. The V gene lost 7 bases and the J gene lost 5 bases, with 14 bases spanning the gap. DNA for the CDR3: TGTGCCAGCATTCCGGGCCTCGGATATGGCTACACCTTC. Its protein product is CASIPGLGYGYTF.

V and J are TRBV11-2 and TRBJ2-7; TRBD2 matches 8 bases. The germline CDR1 and CDR2 sequences are SGHAT and FQNNGV. This CDR3 spans 15 amino acids. The V segment lost 1 base and the J segment 1 base; nucleotides outside the gene matches: 3. The CDR3 nucleotides are TGTGCCAGCAGCTTAGGCGGGGGGACTTCCTACGAGCAGTACTTC. It codes for CASSLGGGTSYEQYF.

The CDR3 sequence is CSVSQGADNYGYTF. For the CDR3, the DNA is TGCAGCGTTTCGCAGGGGGCAGATAACTATGGCTACACCTTC. The chain links TRBV29-1 to TRBJ1-2; 8 bases align to TRBD1. The trim removed 5 bases at V and 1 base at J, leaving 6 bases unmatched. Germline CDR1 is SQVTM and CDR2 is ANQGSEA. The CDR3 spans 14 residues.

The V gene is TRBV11-2, the J gene TRBJ2-7; the match to TRBD1 covers 10 bases. Germline loops: CDR1 SGHAT, CDR2 FQNNGV. The CDR3 spans 17 residues. V shed 0 bases and J 2 bases; nucleotides not matched to a gene: 7. CDR3 in amino acids: CASSLERLDRGAYEQYF. DNA for the CDR3: TGTGCCAGCAGCTTAGAAAGGTTGGACAGGGGGGCCTACGAGCAGTACTTC.

The genes are TRBV4-1 and TRBJ2-1, with D perhaps matching TRBD2 (5 bases). CDR1 and CDR2 from the germline V gene are MGHRA and YSYEKL. This CDR3 is 14 amino acids long. V shed 0 bases and J shed 9 bases, with 12 bases lying between them. The CDR3 DNA follows: TGCGCCAGCAGCCAAGAAGAGGGATTCGGTGAGCAGTTCTTC. The encoded protein is CASSQEEGFGEQFF.

As to this clone: This CDR3 is missing its conserved last phenylalanine or tryptophan, likely due to a read error. The chain is built from TRBV10-3 and TRBJ1-2, with 8 bases aligning to TRBD1. V shed 0 bases, J shed 7 bases, and the junction held 7 bases outside the gene matches. Germline V gene sequence: CDR1 ENHRY, CDR2 SYGVKD. The CDR3 runs to 15 residues. The CDR3 is CAISESGQAGAGYTL. For the CDR3, the DNA is TGTGCCATCAGTGAGTCGGGACAGGCGGGGGCTGGCTACACCCTC.

The sample holds a few counts of this clone. The rearrangement uses TRBV20-1 and TRBJ1-5; no definite D call. This CDR3 comprises 11 residues. Germline lookup yields CDR1 DFQATT and CDR2 SNEGSKA (reference sequence). Trimming removed 3 bases at V and 4 bases at J, with 4 bases between. The DNA for the CDR3 is TGCAGTGCTAGTCCGAATCAGCCCCAGCATTTT. This encodes CSASPNQPQHF.

The rearrangement uses TRBV18 and TRBJ1-5, with D possibly TRBD1 on 6 matching bases. CDR1 KGHSH and CDR2 LQKENI come from the germline V gene. The CDR3 spans 16 residues. V was cut by 6 bases and J by 2 bases, with 17 bases left in between. The CDR3 region has the DNA TGTGCCAGCTCCGCAATGGGGGGGGCTGGCAATCAGCCCCAGCATTTT. Translated, it gives CASSAMGGAGNQPQHF.

The count of this clone is one. The chain recombines TRBV18 with TRBJ2-2; D is undetermined. The CDR3 has 17 residues. The V end lost 6 bases, the J end lost 2 bases, and 19 bases lay between the germline ends. Germline V gene lookup returns CDR1 KGHSH and CDR2 LQKENI. CDR3 DNA sequence: TGTGCCAGCTCCTACCTCGCCGTCAACATAAACACCGGGGAGCTGTTTTTT. Encoded protein: CASSYLAVNINTGELFF.

This clone was seen just once. The J gene is TRBJ1-2, the V gene TRBV27, with unresolved D. Trimming cost V 5 bases and J 1 base, with 14 bases left between them. The V gene's germline CDR1 is MNHEY and CDR2 SMNVEV (reference sequence). This CDR3 region has 15 residues. CDR3 region: CASSPGLDGNYGYTF. CDR3 DNA sequence: TGTGCCAGCAGTCCCGGGTTGGATGGTAACTATGGCTACACCTTC.

The chain uses TRBV18 and TRBJ1-3; D possibly corresponds to TRBD1 (6 bases). The CDR3 is made up of 14 amino acids. Trimming took 0 bases from V and 6 from J, leaving 9 bases between them. CDR1 is KGHSH and CDR2 is LQKENI in the germline V gene. CDR3 loop: CASSPPRGANTIYF. CDR3 nucleotides: TGTGCCAGCTCACCACCGAGGGGGGCAAACACCATATATTTT.

J is TRBJ1-6 and V is TRBV18; the match to TRBD1 covers 7 bases. Trimming removed 4 bases from V and 9 bases from J; junction bases left unmatched: 6. Germline loops: CDR1 KGHSH, CDR2 LQKENI. The CDR3 loop spans 14 amino acids. The CDR3 sequence is CASSQGGASSPLHF. The CDR3 bases are TGTGCCAGCTCACAAGGGGGCGCGTCTTCACCCCTCCACTTT. Full variable domain (outside the CDR3, taken from reference TRBV18 and TRBJ1-6): NAGVMQNPRHLVRRRGQEARLRCSPMKGHSHVYWYRQLPEEGLKFMVYLQKENIIDESGMPKERFSAEFPKEGPSILRIQQVVRGDSAAYFCASSQGGASSPLHFGNGTRLTVT.

The J gene is TRBJ2-1, the V gene TRBV6-5; D gene ambiguous. The germline CDR1 and CDR2 sequences are MNHEY and SVGAGI. With 6 bases removed from V and 4 bases from J, the gap between germline ends came to 10 bases. The CDR3 is 13 residues long. The CDR3 protein is CASSPLPYNEQFF. DNA of the CDR3: TGTGCCAGCAGCCCACTACCGTACAATGAGCAGTTCTTC.

The genes are TRBV2 and TRBJ1-4; weak D call: TRBD1 (6 bases). The V end was cut by 6 bases, the J end by 0 bases, with 14 bases between. The CDR3 runs to 16 residues. Looked up from germline, CDR1 is SNHLY and CDR2 is FYNNEI. The CDR3 sequence: CASRSGHPATNEKLFF. The CDR3 region has the DNA TGTGCCAGCAGATCGGGACACCCTGCAACTAATGAAAAACTGTTTTTT. Combining the CDR3 with reference TRBV2 and TRBJ1-4 gives the whole variable domain EPEVTQTPSHQVTQMGQEVILRCVPISNHLYFYWYRQILGQKVEFLVSFYNNEISEKSEIFDDQFSVERPDGSNFTLKIRSTKLEDSAMYFCASRSGHPATNEKLFFGSGTQLSVL.

The chain employs TRBV5-1 and TRBJ2-3; D gene unclear. V lost 0 bases, J lost 1 base, and 12 bases lay in between. This CDR3 is built from 16 residues. Per germline, CDR1 SGHRS and CDR2 YFSETQ. CDR3 loop: CASSLDSFGGTDTQYF. The CDR3 nucleotides are TGCGCCAGCAGCTTGGACTCTTTCGGTGGCACAGATACGCAGTATTTT.

The chain is built from TRBV7-3 and TRBJ2-3; 14 bases match TRBD2. With 3 bases clipped from V and 4 bases from J, the junction kept 3 bases outside the gene matches. The CDR3 sequence is 16 residues long. The germline gives CDR1 SGHTA, CDR2 FQGTGA. The CDR3, as DNA: TGTGCCAGCAGCTTGAGACTAGCGGGGGGGTCAGATACGCAGTATTTT. Translation: CASSLRLAGGSDTQYF. The full variable domain, completed using reference TRBV7-3 and TRBJ2-3, is GAGVSQTPSNKVTEKGKYVELRCDPISGHTALYWYRQSLGQGPEFLIYFQGTGAADDSGLPNDRFFAVRPEGSVSTLKIQRTERGDSAVYLCASSLRLAGGSDTQYFGPGTRLTVL.

The chain employs TRBV9 and TRBJ2-3; 9 bases map to TRBD2. Looked up from germline, CDR1 is SGDLS and CDR2 is YYNGEE. The CDR3 has 16 amino acids. The V and J ends lost 0 bases and 6 bases, in that order; junction bases with no gene match: 8. CDR3 region: CASSVDWLAGPDTQYF. CDR3 nucleotides: TGTGCCAGCAGCGTAGATTGGCTAGCGGGGCCCGATACGCAGTATTTT.

This sequence joins TRBV10-3 and TRBJ2-1; D unclear. The CDR3 totals 12 residues. The V gene's germline CDR1 is ENHRY and CDR2 SYGVKD. Trimming stripped 0 bases from V and 4 bases from J, with 1 base between. This CDR3 is CAISESYNEQFF. Here the CDR3 DNA reads TGTGCCATCAGTGAGTCTTACAATGAGCAGTTCTTC.

The chain links TRBV28 to TRBJ2-3; TRBD1 matches at 7 bases. There are 13 residues in the CDR3. Germline V gene lookup returns CDR1 MDHEN and CDR2 SYDVKM. J gave up 4 bases and V 6 bases, and 4 bases lay outside the gene matches. This CDR3 is CASRPTGPDTQYF. CDR3 coding DNA: TGTGCCAGCAGACCGACAGGGCCAGATACGCAGTATTTT.

The rearrangement joins TRBV6-6 to TRBJ2-5; TRBD1 matches 8 bases. CDR1 MNHNY and CDR2 SVGAGI come from the germline V gene (reference sequence). V was clipped by 2 bases and J by 6 bases; unmatched bases: 5. There are 14 residues in the CDR3. In DNA, the CDR3 is TGTGCCAGCAGTTACCCGGACAGGGCCCAGACCCAGTACTTC. This codes for CASSYPDRAQTQYF.

This chain connects TRBV18 to TRBJ1-3; D not certain. The CDR3 contains 14 residues. Trimming pared 3 bases from V and 0 bases from J, leaving 6 bases between. The V gene's germline CDR1 is KGHSH and CDR2 LQKENI. The CDR3 DNA reads TGTGCCAGCTCACCGGGGATCTCTGGAAACACCATATATTTT. Amino acids: CASSPGISGNTIYF.